This T cell receptor (beta chain) was identified during a study of PD-1 blockade in classical Hodgkin lymphoma (dated by TCRdb to the early 2020s). Regarding the research as a whole: Nivolumab dosing was 3 mg/kg intravenously every 2 weeks, continuing until either disease progression or unacceptable toxicity. The study used CyTOF and TCR beta sequencing to define a peripheral blood immune signature of response to PD-1 blockade in classical Hodgkin lymphoma.

The Qiagen DNeasy kit was used to extract genomic DNA both from unsorted PBMCs and from the negatively selected CD4+ and CD8+ fractions. TCR beta CDR3 regions were subjected to amplification by immunoSEQ multiplex PCR with primers that anneal to V and J segments. Amplification bias was minimized using a synthetic immune receptor repertoire, and residual bias was removed computationally after sequencing. Per the original workflow: Custom Python scripts were used to quantify repertoire diversity as the Shannon entropy index. The unsorted, CD4+ and CD8+ repertoires were each analyzed separately, with the exception of combined analyses, where CD4+ and CD8+ sequences were merged in silico. Clonal expansion was defined as at least a 2-fold frequency increase after treatment relative to C1D1, with a pseudocount of 0.5 for undetected baseline clones. Singleton clones were defined as clones with 0 or 1 copy at C1D1, and non-singleton clones were defined as clones with 2 or more copies. By matching protein sequences in sorted samples from the same patient, clones expanded in unsorted samples were annotated as CD4+, CD8+ or unknown. Wilcoxon tests on paired samples were used to test diversity changes from C1D1 to C4D1. Entries here come from immuneACCESS through TCRdb and include only in-frame sequences with V and J called. Some clones fail to appear in such tables; in the studies checked, an unresolved V gene covers under half of the shortfall, and the cause of the remainder is unknown. Clonal size and the V and J genes are those of that table, whereas D and trimming came from the DNA. The sample includes some 27,000 clones, with 70% to 90% observed a single time. The top ten constitute approximately 0.62% of the sample.

About this clone: The antigen this receptor binds is unknown. The record has no base qualities; no much larger clone is one base away.

The time point label on this specimen signifies: cycle 4 day 1 (C4D1), after 5 to 7 weeks of nivolumab. Every trial patient had relapsed following autologous stem cell transplantation, and prior brentuximab vedotin exposure was what differed among cohorts A, B and C. CD4+ T cells were purified from thawed PBMCs by magnetic negative selection with a Miltenyi CD4+ T cell isolation kit. A total of under 70 patients with relapsed/refractory classical Hodgkin lymphoma made up the trial cohort, and each patient's best overall response was complete response, partial response or progressive disease. In the multi-cohort phase II CheckMate 205 trial, trial patients received single-agent nivolumab. An independent review committee assessed best overall response by applying the 2007 International Working Group response criteria. Trial PBMCs were collected just before the start of nivolumab (C1D1) and during therapy at cycle 2 day 1 and cycle 4 day 1. After peripheral blood was drawn into 8 mL Vacutainer Cell Preparation Tubes, PBMCs were isolated by centrifugation and then cryopreserved. Purified CD4+ and CD8+ fractions were generated only in cases for which an additional PBMC sample was available. Magnetically labelled cells were removed on LS columns in a quadroMACS separator, and the flow-through was collected as the purified fraction.

Per the germline V gene (reference sequence), MNHNY is the CDR1 and SVGAGI is the CDR2. A distance of 23 bases separates the germline ends of V and J, which lose 5 bases and 7 bases respectively. The CDR3 spans 16 residues, from the cysteine through the phenylalanine. Only the CDR3 portion is preserved as DNA: 48 bases, with reading frame beginning at the first base. Overall study results and their limits: Trial patients achieving complete response had baseline diversity similar to newly diagnosed patients, whereas partial responders and progressors had significantly lower diversity. The study covered only a single clinical trial cohort, and the causes of the repertoire differences, possibly disease activity or prior therapy, were still not defined. Baseline TCR diversity was reported to be lower in newly diagnosed patients than in healthy donors and to be lower still in relapsed/refractory patients. CD4+ but not CD8+ TCR diversity rose significantly by C4D1 (p=0.0027 vs p=0.16), most apparent in complete responders (p=0.02). Lower diversity was seen in patients whose nivolumab began less than 1 year after ASCT, and these patients were left out of later analyses so that immune reconstitution would not confound the results.

The sequence was obtained from a human donor with classical Hodgkin lymphoma. Recombination linked TRBV6-6 to TRBJ1-1, with a tentative D gene TRBD1 over 5 matching bases. The sequenced sample was CD4+ T cells from blood, obtained before the fourth cycle of nivolumab. The encoded CDR3 is CASSQTMGLVRFEAFF. The nucleotide sequence reads as follows: TGTGCCAGCAGTCAAACTATGGGACTGGTGCGATTTGAAGCTTTCTTT.